A single sample is the source of the 19 T cell receptor beta chains below, sequenced in a study of blood T cell repertoires in COVID-19. Generated by immunoSEQ multiplex PCR, the TCRdb table keeps only in-frame clones and is missing some. The sample shows tens of thousands of clones, approximately 90% of them seen only once. The sequenced material came from peripheral blood. Receptors originate from a man aged 25-45 years with acute or convalescent COVID-19.

CDR3 DNA: TGTGCCAGCAGCTTAGAGACAGCGAACTATGGCTACACCTTC. Translated: CASSLETANYGYTF. V and J are TRBV11-2 and TRBJ1-2; maybe TRBD1 (5 bases). This CDR3 region has 14 residues. Trimming stripped 0 bases from V and 2 bases from J, with 7 bases between. CDR1 and CDR2 (germline): SGHAT, FQNNGV.

The rearrangement uses TRBV29-1 and TRBJ2-7; 8 nucleotides agree with TRBD1. The CDR3 consists of 17 residues. V dropped 0 bases and J dropped 1; count of bases not matched to a gene: 11. Germline CDR1 is SQVTM and CDR2 is ANQGSEA. CDR3 residues: CSVEDWWTGRGSYEQYV. The CDR3 nucleotides are TGCAGCGTTGAAGATTGGTGGACAGGGAGAGGTTCCTACGAGCAGTACGTC.

The J gene is TRBJ2-5, the V gene TRBV18; D gene unclear. Deletions cut 0 bases from V and 5 bases from J, with 10 bases between. The CDR3 is 14 amino acids. Germline-derived CDR1 and CDR2 are KGHSH and LQKENI. The CDR3 DNA is TGTGCCAGCTCACCACCCGAGGAGAGGGAGACCCAGTACTTC. Protein: CASSPPEERETQYF.

The chain is built from TRBV5-1 and TRBJ2-6; 9 positions match TRBD1. V dropped 2 bases and J dropped 3; count of bases not matched to a gene: 3. CDR3 size: 16 residues. The germline gives CDR1 SGHRS, CDR2 YFSETQ. DNA for the CDR3: TGCGCCAGCAGCTTACAGGGGGCTTATGGGGCCAACGTCCTGACTTTC. It encodes CASSLQGAYGANVLTF. The complete variable domain, with remaining parts taken from reference TRBV5-1 and TRBJ2-6, reads KAGVTQTPRYLIKTRGQQVTLSCSPISGHRSVSWYQQTPGQGLQFLFEYFSETQRNKGNFPGRFSGRQFSNSRSEMNVSTLELGDSALYLCASSLQGAYGANVLTFGAGSRLTVL.

The CDR3 DNA reads as TGTGCCAGGAGAGGGTCGACAGGGGGAACTGAAGCTTTCTTT. Translated, it gives CARRGSTGGTEAFF. The chain has TRBV6-5 and TRBJ1-1, with TRBD1 identical over 9 bases. This CDR3 is built from 14 residues. CDR1 is MNHEY, CDR2 SVGAGI, per germline. The V and J ends lost 9 bases and 5 bases, in that order; junction bases with no gene match: 10.

The V call is TRBV6-1, the J call TRBJ2-3; the D gene is possibly TRBD1 (5 bases). Germline V lookup: CDR1 MNHNS, CDR2 SASEGT. Trimming left V 0 bases short and J 0 bases short, with 7 bases between. The CDR3 extends over 15 amino acids. The CDR3 DNA is TGTGCCAGCAGTGAAGCTGGGGCTAGCACAGATACGCAGTATTTT. Translation: CASSEAGASTDTQYF.

The chain couples TRBV25-1 to TRBJ1-3; D remains ambiguous. The CDR3 has 15 amino acids. Germline CDR1 and CDR2: MGHDK and SYGVNS. Trimming removed 2 bases from V and 0 bases from J, with 8 bases in between. CDR3 region: CASSELGSSGNTIYF. CDR3 in DNA: TGTGCCAGCAGTGAACTAGGGAGCTCTGGAAACACCATATATTTT.

The chain joins TRBV4-1 to TRBJ2-1; D is perhaps TRBD2 (6 bases). Looked up from germline, CDR1 is MGHRA and CDR2 is YSYEKL. The CDR3 is 19 amino acids. V was pared by 1 base and J by 0 bases, with 19 bases between. This chain's CDR3 is CASSQGTTSSFSSYNEQFF. Here the CDR3 DNA reads TGCGCCAGCAGCCAAGGGACTACCTCTTCCTTTAGCTCCTACAATGAGCAGTTCTTC.

The chain joins TRBV30 to TRBJ2-3; D is possibly TRBD1 (6 bases). Trimming shortened V by 7 bases and J by 4 bases, and 18 bases separated the two germline ends. CDR3 size: 14 residues. Looked up from germline, CDR1 is GTSNPN and CDR2 is SVGIG (reference sequence). CDR3 residues: CAFQLQGWADTQYF. For the CDR3, the DNA is TGTGCCTTTCAACTCCAGGGGTGGGCAGATACGCAGTATTTT.

The V and J genes are TRBV5-4 and TRBJ2-1; 13 bases are shared with TRBD2. From germline, CDR1 is SGHNT and CDR2 YYREEE (reference sequence). Trimming removed 2 bases from V and 8 bases from J; junction bases left unmatched: 10. The CDR3 is made up of 17 amino acids. CDR3 region: CASSLKQGGTSGDEQFF. CDR3 bases: TGTGCCAGCAGCTTAAAACAGGGCGGGACTAGCGGGGATGAGCAGTTCTTC.

J is TRBJ1-5 and V is TRBV15, with TRBD1 as a possible D gene (6 bases). Germline V gene lookup returns CDR1 LNHNV and CDR2 YYDKDF (reference sequence). V dropped 3 bases and J dropped 6 bases, with 15 bases sitting between them. This CDR3 has 15 amino acids. CDR3 region: CATSSTGTLLQPQHF. The CDR3 nucleotides are TGTGCCACCAGCAGCACCGGGACACTGCTTCAGCCCCAGCATTTT.

This clone was detected a few times. The chain recombines TRBV19 with TRBJ1-5; possible D gene TRBD1, 6 bases. Germline values: CDR1 LNHDA, CDR2 SQIVND (reference sequence). The length of the CDR3 is 15 residues. V lost 5 bases and J 3 bases, leaving 14 bases between the germline ends. The CDR3: CASSSDSRTNQPQHF. As DNA, the CDR3 is TGTGCCAGTAGTTCGGACAGCCGAACCAATCAGCCCCAGCATTTT.

The chain combines TRBV6-5 with TRBJ2-7, with D uncertain. The ends were cut back, 7 bases at V and 4 bases at J, with 8 bases in the middle. This CDR3 contains 11 residues. Germline loops: CDR1 MNHEY, CDR2 SVGAGI. The CDR3 here is CASINEYEQYF. The CDR3 DNA reads as TGTGCCAGCATCAACGAGTACGAGCAGTACTTC.

This chain joins TRBV12-3 or TRBV12-4 and TRBJ1-5, with D perhaps matching TRBD1 (5 bases). The CDR3 spans 13 residues. V was cut by 3 bases and J by 4 bases, with 7 bases left in between. CDR3: CASSFGGNQPQHF. The CDR3 DNA follows: TGTGCCAGCAGTTTCGGGGGGAATCAGCCCCAGCATTTT.

This chain joins TRBV6-2 or TRBV6-3 and TRBJ2-2, with D possibly matching TRBD2 (5 bases). V dropped 5 bases and J dropped 1 base, with 14 bases sitting between them. CDR1 MNHEY and CDR2 SVGEGT come from the germline V gene. CDR3 size: 16 residues. The CDR3 nucleotides are TGTGCCAGCAGTACCCTAGGAAGCGGGAACACCGGGGAGCTGTTTTTT. As protein: CASSTLGSGNTGELFF.

The gene calls are TRBV21-1 and TRBJ1-5; the DNA was not compared with TRBD1, the D call given in the table. TRBV21-1 is marked as a pseudogene. There are 17 residues in the CDR3. CDR3 sequence reads: CASSPFNGQGFNQPQHF. The CDR3 bases are TGTGCCAGCAGCCCCTTCAATGGGCAGGGGTTCAATCAGCCCCAGCATTTT.

There are a few counts of this clone. The chain joins TRBV5-6 to TRBJ1-2, with 9 bases aligning to TRBD1. J lost 7 bases, V lost 0 bases, and 7 bases had no gene match. CDR1 SGHDT and CDR2 YYEEEE come from the germline V gene. The CDR3 length is 15 residues. CDR3 sequence (DNA): TGTGCCAGCAGCTTGGGGGGACAGGGCCCCTTTGGCTACACCTTC. Translation: CASSLGGQGPFGYTF. Full variable domain (outside the CDR3, taken from reference TRBV5-6 and TRBJ1-2): DAGVTQSPTHLIKTRGQQVTLRCSPKSGHDTVSWYQQALGQGPQFIFQYYEEEERQRGNFPDRFSGHQFPNYSSELNVNALLLGDSALYLCASSLGGQGPFGYTFGSGTRLTVV.

This clone was picked up a small number of times. The genes are TRBV10-3 and TRBJ1-2; 10 nucleotides line up with TRBD1. The CDR3 is 15 amino acids. Germline V gene lookup returns CDR1 ENHRY and CDR2 SYGVKD. V lost 6 bases and J lost 3; bases outside the gene matches: 7. The CDR3 sequence: CAISPWTGGDYGYTF. CDR3 DNA sequence: TGTGCCATCAGCCCCTGGACAGGGGGTGACTATGGCTACACCTTC.

The chain uses TRBV2 and TRBJ1-5; 8 bases are a match to TRBD1. Germline V gene data show CDR1 as SNHLY and CDR2 as FYNNEI. The CDR3 covers 14 residues. V shed 6 bases and J 6 bases; nucleotides not matched to a gene: 7. In nucleotides, the CDR3 is TGTGCCAGCAGCAAAAATACAGGGGGTCAGCCCCAGCATTTT. Translating it yields CASSKNTGGQPQHF.